Here is one T cell receptor beta chain with its context. Its antigen is currently not known. Per-base qualities were not stored, and no clone one base away is much larger. From V the trimming removes 2 bases and from J it removes 0 bases, while the gene matches leave 3 bases of the junction unaccounted for. The CDR3 runs 16 amino acids, cysteine and phenylalanine included. Only the CDR3 DNA stays, 48 bases, in frame from base 1. CDR1 and CDR2, per the germline V gene (reference sequence), are SEHNR and FQNEAQ. This specimen comes from a study of response to subunit inactivated influenza vaccine (dated by TCRdb to 2016 to 2018). Concerning the study at large: To follow how T cells responded to a trivalent subunit inactivated influenza vaccine, the researchers relied on deep quantitative profiling of the T cell receptor repertoire.

Overall study results and their limits: The authors suggested that each seasonal influenza vaccination may recruit only a limited number of new T cells.

Receptor amplification or capture employed RT-PCR. The listed sequencing device is Illumina HiSeq 2500. TCRdb trimmed the raw reads at Q25, called clones with MiXCR and kept productive beta chains. Each CDR3 protein gets just one entry, which takes the most common genes and DNA from the rows behind it. The sample table contains roughly 190,000 distinct CDR3 sequences; only one count was recorded for approximately 15% of them. 26% of the sample comes from the top ten. Specimen: CD8+ T cells sorted from PBMCs, collected around 5 days after vaccination. This sequence originates from a man aged 45 to 65 who received an inactivated influenza vaccine. Donor details come from another sample of the same person, matched by shared clones. The chain links TRBV7-9 with TRBJ2-2, with TRBD1 identical over 7 junction bases. The base sequence is TGTGCCAGCAGCTTATATCAGGGGGCGAACACCGGGGAGCTGTTTTTT. Its amino acids are CASSLYQGANTGELFF. Outside the CDR3, residues come from the reference TRBV7-9 and TRBJ2-2 proteins, so the full variable domain is: DTGVSQNPRHKITKRGQNVTFRCDPISEHNRLYWYRQTLGQGPEFLTYFQNEAQLEKSRLLSDRFSAERPKGSFSTLEIQRTEQGDSAMYLCASSLYQGANTGELFFGEGSRLTVL.